The table lists the clone carrying this T cell receptor beta chain with a few counts. The entry originates in a study of TIL therapy for anti-PD-1-resistant metastatic lung cancer. About the research overall: Median patient age was 54, ranging about 38-75 years.

CDR3 length equals 13 residues. Time point in this sample: pre-treatment sample, taken before nivolumab and TIL therapy. Sequencing used immunoSEQ v3. Profiled with immunoSEQ multiplex PCR; TCRdb holds only in-frame clones, not every one. The sample contains 45,000 to 60,000 clones, 65% to 80% of which appear only once. This chain connects TRBV21-1 to TRBJ1-1; the table's D call TRBD1 went unverified against the DNA. TRBV21-1 is flagged as a pseudogene. This material consisted of blood, taken at baseline. The sequence came from a woman aged 30-79 years with non-small cell lung cancer. CDR3 coding DNA: TGTGCCAGCACTTCACTACAGGGCCCTGAAGCTTTCTTT. Protein sequence: CASTSLQGPEAFF.